These T cell receptor beta chains were read from a single sample in a study of CD8+ T cells in alopecia areata. Sequencing used immunoSEQ multiplex PCR; TCRdb keeps in-frame clones, though not all of them. This table holds about 140,000 clones, roughly four fifths found once. The material was CD8+ T cells sorted from blood, obtained at week 4, from a patient treated with tofacitinib. The origin of the receptors is a human donor with alopecia areata. The CDR3 runs from the conserved cysteine through the conserved F or W. D genes are given only for firm matches. Only some rows state a clone size, as once, few, many or a class for expanded clones.

v_gene: TRBV25-1
d_gene: .
j_gene: TRBJ2-5
abundance: .
CDR3nt: TGTGCCACTACTGCCTTGACAGGGAGGCGAGAGACCCAGTACTTC
CDR3aa: CATTALTGRRETQYF

v_gene: TRBV4-1
d_gene: .
j_gene: TRBJ2-7
abundance: .
CDR3nt: TGCGCCAGCAGCCCGGGACTGACGTCCTACGAGCAGTACTTC
CDR3aa: CASSPGLTSYEQYF

v_gene: TRBV4-1
d_gene: .
j_gene: TRBJ2-7
abundance: .
CDR3nt: TGCGCCAGCAGCCAAGAAGTGGACGGCTACGAGCAGTACTTC
CDR3aa: CASSQEVDGYEQYF

v_gene: TRBV10-2
d_gene: .
j_gene: TRBJ2-7
abundance: many
CDR3nt: TGCGCCAGCAGTGAGAACGTTCACGAGCAGTACTTC
CDR3aa: CASSENVHEQYF

v_gene: TRBV7-9
d_gene: .
j_gene: TRBJ1-1
abundance: .
CDR3nt: TGTGCCAGCAGCTTAGCGCTGGGGGGCTGGGACACTGAAGCTTTCTTT
CDR3aa: CASSLALGGWDTEAFF

v_gene: TRBV30
d_gene: .
j_gene: TRBJ2-3
abundance: .
CDR3nt: TGTGCCTGGAGTGGTGCTATGGGGCTAACGACGCAGTATTTT
CDR3aa: CAWSGAMGLTTQYF

v_gene: TRBV14
d_gene: .
j_gene: TRBJ2-5
abundance: .
CDR3nt: TGTGCCAGCAGCCAAGGGAGGACAGTTTTTCAAGAGACCCAGTACTTC
CDR3aa: CASSQGRTVFQETQYF

v_gene: TRBV7-6
d_gene: .
j_gene: TRBJ2-2
abundance: .
CDR3nt: TGTGCCAGCAGCTCCGGGCCCGCTACCGGGGAGCTGTTTTTT
CDR3aa: CASSSGPATGELFF

v_gene: TRBV7-9
d_gene: .
j_gene: TRBJ2-2
abundance: .
CDR3nt: TGTGCCAGGAGAATACTAGAGCCCGGGGAGCTGTTTTTT
CDR3aa: CARRILEPGELFF

v_gene: TRBV7-8
d_gene: .
j_gene: TRBJ2-7
abundance: .
CDR3nt: TGTGCCAGCAGCTTAGCGAGGACAGAGGACGAGCAGTACTTC
CDR3aa: CASSLARTEDEQYF

v_gene: TRBV6-5
d_gene: .
j_gene: TRBJ2-5
abundance: .
CDR3nt: TGTGCCAGCAGGGCTGGGGAGACCCAGTACTTC
CDR3aa: CASRAGETQYF

v_gene: TRBV29-1
d_gene: .
j_gene: TRBJ2-1
abundance: .
CDR3nt: TGCAGCGTTCCGGGGCATGAGCAGTTCTTC
CDR3aa: CSVPGHEQFF

v_gene: TRBV29-1
d_gene: TRBD1
j_gene: TRBJ1-2
abundance: .
CDR3nt: TGCAGCGTCACAGGGGGCGACTATGGCTACACCTTC
CDR3aa: CSVTGGDYGYTF

v_gene: TRBV28
d_gene: .
j_gene: TRBJ1-5
abundance: few
CDR3nt: TGTGCCAGCAGTTTATGGCCCTTGGGACTACGCAGGGCCCAGCATTTT
CDR3aa: CASSLWPLGLRRAQHF

v_gene: TRBV7-9
d_gene: .
j_gene: TRBJ2-3
abundance: .
CDR3nt: TGTGCCAGCAGCTCTACAGCGGGCGGGCCAGATACGCAGTATTTT
CDR3aa: CASSSTAGGPDTQYF

v_gene: TRBV6-5
d_gene: .
j_gene: TRBJ1-5
abundance: .
CDR3nt: TGTGCCAGCAGTCCGGGCTCAGCCAATCAGCCCCAGCATTTT
CDR3aa: CASSPGSANQPQHF

v_gene: TRBV7-6
d_gene: TRBD1
j_gene: TRBJ2-7
abundance: .
CDR3nt: TGTGCCAGCAGCCTCCAGACAGGGGCCTACGAGCAGTACTTC
CDR3aa: CASSLQTGAYEQYF

v_gene: TRBV5-4
d_gene: .
j_gene: TRBJ2-7
abundance: .
CDR3nt: TGTGCCAGCAGTTCGGACAGTTCCCCCTACGAGCAGTACTTC
CDR3aa: CASSSDSSPYEQYF

v_gene: TRBV4-3
d_gene: .
j_gene: TRBJ1-6
abundance: .
CDR3nt: TGCGCCAGCAGCCAAGATTCGGCGCTCCATTCACCCCTCCACTTT
CDR3aa: CASSQDSALHSPLHF